Presented here are 23 T cell receptor beta chains from one specimen sequenced in a study of CD8 T cells in ankylosing spondylitis. General study points: There was a TCR beta motif, made of 7 or 8 highly homologous variants, that appeared characteristic of ankylosing spondylitis blood.

One entry per CDR3 protein results from TCRdb running MiXCR on the 5' RACE reads. The sample includes around 540,000 distinct CDR3 sequences, roughly 13% seen only once; the top ten take 6.8%. No antigens are known for them. Material: blood, either unsorted or a sorted T cell fraction (not recorded which). The receptors originated from a male donor with ankylosing spondylitis.

As for this clonotype: The germline gene is not matched at one end of the junction; a read error may be the cause. This sequence joins TRBV15 and TRBJ2-2, with D maybe TRBD2 (5 bases). The CDR3 has 20 residues. CDR1 is LNHNV, CDR2 YYDKDF, per germline (reference sequence). The CDR3 reads CATSRPPLGNQGYEAGELCF. The CDR3 nucleotides are TGTGCCACCAGCAGACCTCCCTTAGGTAACCAAGGGTATGAAGCCGGGGAGCTGTGTTTT.

This clonotype was seen only a few times. The rearrangement links TRBV5-1 to TRBJ1-6; D is undetermined. This CDR3 is 12 amino acids long. Per the germline V gene, CDR1 is SGHRS and CDR2 is YFSETQ. V lost 0 bases and J 8 bases, leaving 3 bases between the germline ends. The CDR3 nucleotides read TGCGCCAGCAGCTTGGTGGATTCACCCCTCCACTTT. Encoded protein: CASSLVDSPLHF.

This clonotype was counted only a few times. The chain has TRBV6-5 and TRBJ1-2; TRBD1 matches at 8 bases. This CDR3 comprises 13 residues. The V gene's germline CDR1 is MNHEY and CDR2 SVGAGI. V trimming: 4 bases; J trimming: 4 bases; junction bases outside the gene matches: 2. CDR3 nucleotide sequence: TGTGCCAGCAGTTCGACAGGGGCCTATGGCTACACCTTC. It specifies CASSSTGAYGYTF.

The sample holds many counts of this clonotype. The chain uses TRBV7-2 and TRBJ2-7; D possibly corresponds to TRBD2 (6 bases). The CDR3 runs to 16 residues. V was shortened by 1 base and J by 7 bases, with 20 bases between the two germline ends. Germline V gives CDR1 SGHTA, CDR2 FQGNSA. CDR3: CASSLGRAKEPGEQYF. The CDR3 nucleotides are TGTGCCAGCAGCTTAGGGAGGGCAAAGGAACCAGGGGAGCAGTACTTC.

The CDR3 bases are TGTGCCAGCATCCTGCTAGCGGGAGGGCCGACTTCTGGGGAGCTGTTTTTT. Its translation is CASILLAGGPTSGELFF. The chain links TRBV11-2 to TRBJ2-2; TRBD2 agrees at 12 bases. Germline loops: CDR1 SGHAT, CDR2 FQNNGV. The CDR3 runs to 17 residues. J gave up 8 bases and V 7 bases, and 14 bases lay outside the gene matches.

The chain couples TRBV12-3 or TRBV12-4 to TRBJ1-5; 9 bases line up with TRBD1. CDR3 size: 18 residues. V shed 1 base and J 0 bases; nucleotides not matched to a gene: 7. CDR3 in DNA: TGTGCCAGCAGTTTAGGGACAGGGGCGAGGCCTAGCAATCAGCCCCAGCATTTT. Encoded protein: CASSLGTGARPSNQPQHF.

This clonotype was observed a few times. The rearrangement links TRBV5-1 to TRBJ2-1; 11 bases are shared with TRBD1. CDR1 and CDR2 (germline): SGHRS, YFSETQ. After removal of 4 bases from V and 0 bases from J, the junction contained 3 bases not matched to a gene. The CDR3 spans 16 residues. The CDR3 DNA sequence: TGCGCCAGCAGCCCCGGACAGGGGGCCTCCTACAATGAGCAGTTCTTC. Residues: CASSPGQGASYNEQFF. Looking up the rest from reference TRBV5-1 and TRBJ2-1 gives the full variable domain: KAGVTQTPRYLIKTRGQQVTLSCSPISGHRSVSWYQQTPGQGLQFLFEYFSETQRNKGNFPGRFSGRQFSNSRSEMNVSTLELGDSALYLCASSPGQGASYNEQFFGPGTRLTVL.

This clonotype was picked up a small number of times. CDR3 nucleotide sequence: TGTGCCAGCACCGAATGGGATACGCAGTATTTT. Translating it yields CASTEWDTQYF. J is TRBJ2-3 and V is TRBV6-2 or TRBV6-3; D uncertain. V shed 7 bases and J shed 6 bases, with 8 bases lying between them. The CDR3 is 11 amino acids. The germline CDR1 and CDR2 sequences are MNHEY and SVGEGT.

This clonotype appeared a few times. This sequence joins TRBV11-2 and TRBJ2-2; the D gene could be TRBD1 or TRBD2 (6 bases each). The germline V gene has CDR1 SGHAT and CDR2 FQNNGV. Trimming removed 5 bases from V and 4 bases from J, with 20 bases in between. CDR3 length: 17 residues. CDR3 in amino acids: CASSRGWGAQGTGELFF. In nucleotides, the CDR3 is TGTGCCAGCAGCCGGGGGTGGGGGGCGCAAGGCACCGGGGAGCTGTTTTTT.

This clonotype was observed a few times. CDR3 sequence: CASSQGLAHYEQYF. The CDR3 DNA reads TGCGCCAGCAGCCAAGGACTAGCCCACTACGAGCAGTACTTC. The chain links TRBV4-1 to TRBJ2-7, with TRBD2 matching over 7 bases. The ends lost 1 base at V and 3 bases at J; junction bases unmatched: 3. CDR1 and CDR2 from the germline V gene are MGHRA and YSYEKL. The CDR3 has 14 amino acids.

The rearrangement joins TRBV29-1 to TRBJ2-5; no firm D call. Trimming removed 2 bases at V and 6 bases at J, with 10 bases between. CDR1 SQVTM and CDR2 ANQGSEA come from the germline V gene. The CDR3 runs to 12 residues. The CDR3 loop reads CSVEHHHQTQYF. The CDR3 DNA follows: TGCAGCGTTGAACACCACCACCAGACCCAGTACTTC.

This clonotype was seen only a few times. The rearrangement links TRBV3-1 to TRBJ2-7; 11 bases are a match to TRBD1. Germline V gene lookup returns CDR1 LGHDT and CDR2 YNNKEL (reference sequence). V lost 5 bases to trimming and J lost 7 bases; unmatched junction nucleotides: 10. The CDR3 length is 15 residues. The CDR3 region has the DNA TGTGCCAGCAGCGCATCCGGGACAGGGGGGAGAGAGCAGTACGTC. It translates to CASSASGTGGREQYV.

V usage is TRBV28 and J usage is TRBJ2-3; no clear D gene. The CDR3 is 12 amino acids. V shed 6 bases and J shed 2 bases, with 6 bases lying between them. Germline CDR1 and CDR2: MDHEN and SYDVKM. The CDR3, as DNA: TGTGCCAGCAGACCACACACAGATACGCAGTATTTT. This sequence encodes CASRPHTDTQYF.

The rearrangement uses TRBV20-1 and TRBJ1-2; D is perhaps TRBD1 (5 bases). This CDR3 is 14 amino acids long. V lost 0 bases and J 4 bases, leaving 12 bases between the germline ends. Germline CDR1 and CDR2: DFQATT and SNEGSKA (reference sequence). CDR3 protein: CSARDRAGSYGYTF. The CDR3 region has the DNA TGCAGTGCTAGAGATCGGGCAGGGAGCTATGGCTACACCTTC.

The CDR3 loop reads CASSPHPGTVSNEQFF. The DNA of the CDR3 is TGTGCCAGCAGCCCGCACCCCGGGACAGTCAGCAATGAGCAGTTCTTC. The J gene is TRBJ2-1, the V gene TRBV7-7; 7 nucleotides match TRBD1. Germline CDR1 reads SSHAT; CDR2 reads FNYEAQ (reference sequence). J was trimmed by 6 bases and V by 5 bases; bases with no gene match: 13. The length of the CDR3 is 16 residues.

This clonotype has more than one count but fewer than ten. This chain links TRBV7-9 with TRBJ2-5, with 7 positions matching TRBD1. CDR3 length: 14 amino acids. Per germline, CDR1 SEHNR and CDR2 FQNEAQ (reference sequence). Trimming removed 3 bases from V and 7 bases from J; junction bases left unmatched: 8. CDR3 residues: CASSFWDSLRTQYF. CDR3 nucleotide sequence: TGTGCCAGCAGCTTCTGGGACAGTTTGAGGACCCAGTACTTC. Filled out from reference TRBV7-9 and TRBJ2-5, the complete variable domain reads DTGVSQNPRHKITKRGQNVTFRCDPISEHNRLYWYRQTLGQGPEFLTYFQNEAQLEKSRLLSDRFSAERPKGSFSTLEIQRTEQGDSAMYLCASSFWDSLRTQYFGPGTRLLVL.

This clonotype showed up just a few times. The chain recombines TRBV7-9 with TRBJ1-1; no clear D. V lost 4 bases and J lost 2, with 17 bases in between. The CDR3 spans 16 residues. The V gene's germline CDR1 is SEHNR and CDR2 FQNEAQ (reference sequence). The CDR3 DNA reads as TGTGCCAGCAGCTCCCTTGGCGGGATTGGAAACACTGAAGCTTTCTTT. This translates into CASSSLGGIGNTEAFF.

This clonotype was seen a few times. The rearrangement joins TRBV29-1 to TRBJ1-1; 7 nucleotides agree with TRBD1. V was pared by 7 bases and J by 3 bases, with 8 bases of the junction left unmatched. The CDR3 is 13 amino acids. CDR1 is SQVTM and CDR2 is ANQGSEA in the germline V gene. CDR3 in DNA: TGCAGCGCCCGACAGGGCCGAGACACTGAAGCTTTCTTT. Its protein product is CSARQGRDTEAFF.

This clonotype was found many times. The V and J genes are TRBV7-9 and TRBJ1-6, with D unclear. Germline values: CDR1 SEHNR, CDR2 FQNEAQ (reference sequence). This CDR3 comprises 13 residues. Trimming pared 6 bases from V and 7 bases from J, leaving 10 bases between. In DNA form, the CDR3 reads TGTGCCAGCAGACTCCTTTCGAATTCACCCCTCCACTTT. Its translation is CASRLLSNSPLHF.

This clonotype occurred many times. The chain is built from TRBV4-1 and TRBJ2-3; a weak D match, TRBD1 (5 bases). The CDR3 loop spans 14 amino acids. From germline, CDR1 is MGHRA and CDR2 YSYEKL. Between the trimmed V and J ends, which lost 0 bases and 4 bases, there was a span of 8 bases. The CDR3 spells CASSQEGLPDTQYF. CDR3 nucleotides: TGCGCCAGCAGCCAAGAGGGGCTCCCAGATACGCAGTATTTT.

On this clonotype itself: Compared with germline, one end of the junction differs, possibly owing to a read error. This chain joins TRBV4-2 and TRBJ2-2; TRBD2 agrees at 7 bases. From germline, CDR1 is LGHNA and CDR2 YNFKEQ. CDR3 size: 16 residues. CDR3 loop: CACSQVTSVNTGELFF. CDR3 DNA sequence: TGTGCCTGCAGCCAAGTAACTAGCGTCAACACCGGGGAGCTGTTTTTT.

This chain uses TRBV9 with TRBJ2-2; no firm D call. Trimming stripped 2 bases from V and 2 bases from J, with 4 bases between. Germline V gene data show CDR1 as SGDLS and CDR2 as YYNGEE. This CDR3 spans 13 amino acids. CDR3 in amino acids: CASSVGNTGELFF. As DNA, the CDR3 is TGTGCCAGCAGCGTTGGTAACACCGGGGAGCTGTTTTTT.

The rearrangement joins TRBV10-2 to TRBJ2-1; 9 positions agree with TRBD1. CDR1 and CDR2 from the germline V gene are WSHSY and SAAADI. Trimming took 5 bases from V and 5 from J; bases not matched to a gene: 7. The CDR3 has 15 amino acids. CDR3 in DNA: TGCGCCAGCAGTCCTAGGGACAGGGTCAACAATGAGCAGTTCTTC. Translation: CASSPRDRVNNEQFF.